The rows below give T cell receptor beta chains drawn from one sample of a study of CD8+ T cells in alopecia areata. The data were produced by immunoSEQ multiplex PCR, yet TCRdb's version contains in-frame clones alone and is incomplete. The table records 150,000 to 200,000 clones, 40% to 65% of them present only once. Sample: CD8+ T cells sorted from blood, taken at week 24, from a patient treated with tofacitinib. These receptors were collected from a human donor with alopecia areata. CDR3s include the opening cysteine and the closing phenylalanine or tryptophan. D genes are given only for firm matches. A clone size is listed for some rows: how often the clone was seen (once, few, many), or a class if it is expanded.

J gene: TRBJ1-2
D gene: .
clone size: .
V gene: TRBV7-9
CDR3 protein: CASSAGTYTNYGYTF
CDR3 DNA: TGTGCCAGCAGCGCTGGGACGTATACTAACTATGGCTACACCTTC

J gene: TRBJ1-6
D gene: TRBD1
clone size: few
V gene: TRBV4-3
CDR3 protein: CASSQSQRDRHSPLHF
CDR3 DNA: TGCGCCAGCAGCCAAAGTCAGCGGGACAGGCACTCACCCCTCCACTTT

J gene: TRBJ2-3
D gene: .
clone size: .
V gene: TRBV6-6
CDR3 protein: CASSYSGGGADTQYF
CDR3 DNA: TGTGCCAGCAGTTACTCGGGAGGGGGGGCAGATACGCAGTATTTT

J gene: TRBJ2-3
D gene: TRBD2
clone size: few
V gene: TRBV7-8
CDR3 protein: CASMSPTGTRTDTQYF
CDR3 DNA: TGTGCCAGCATGTCCCCTACCGGGACTAGAACTGATACGCAGTATTTT

J gene: TRBJ1-3
D gene: .
clone size: .
V gene: TRBV27
CDR3 protein: CASSWDGNSGNTIYF
CDR3 DNA: TGTGCCAGCAGTTGGGACGGCAACTCTGGAAACACCATATATTTT

J gene: TRBJ2-7
D gene: TRBD1
clone size: few
V gene: TRBV13
CDR3 protein: CASSDTGTGVEQYF
CDR3 DNA: TGTGCCAGCAGCGATACCGGGACAGGGGTCGAGCAGTACTTC

J gene: TRBJ1-5
D gene: .
clone size: .
V gene: TRBV6-5
CDR3 protein: CASSYSGVGGQPQHF
CDR3 DNA: TGTGCCAGCAGTTACTCCGGGGTGGGTGGGCAGCCCCAGCATTTT

J gene: TRBJ1-2
D gene: .
clone size: .
V gene: TRBV30
CDR3 protein: CAWINGGNYGYTF
CDR3 DNA: TGTGCCTGGATTAACGGGGGCAACTATGGCTACACCTTC

J gene: TRBJ2-5
D gene: TRBD1
clone size: .
V gene: TRBV5-1
CDR3 protein: CASSGTGVRETQYF
CDR3 DNA: TGCGCCAGCAGCGGAACAGGGGTTCGGGAGACCCAGTACTTC

J gene: TRBJ2-3
D gene: .
clone size: few
V gene: TRBV5-1
CDR3 protein: CASSVGQWETDTQYF
CDR3 DNA: TGCGCCAGCAGCGTTGGACAGTGGGAGACAGATACGCAGTATTTT

J gene: TRBJ1-2
D gene: .
clone size: .
V gene: TRBV9
CDR3 protein: CASSASRGADGYTF
CDR3 DNA: TGTGCCAGCAGCGCCTCTAGGGGGGCAGATGGCTACACCTTC

J gene: TRBJ2-1
D gene: TRBD1
clone size: .
V gene: TRBV5-1
CDR3 protein: CASSLGTGSSYNEQFF
CDR3 DNA: TGCGCCAGCAGCTTGGGGACAGGGAGCTCCTACAATGAGCAGTTCTTC

J gene: TRBJ2-1
D gene: TRBD2
clone size: .
V gene: TRBV13
CDR3 protein: CASSPTSGEDNEQFF
CDR3 DNA: TGTGCCAGCAGCCCCACTAGCGGGGAGGACAATGAGCAGTTCTTC

J gene: TRBJ2-3
D gene: .
clone size: .
V gene: TRBV6-5
CDR3 protein: CASTQGVGTDTQYF
CDR3 DNA: TGTGCCAGCACCCAGGGTGTCGGCACAGATACGCAGTATTTT

J gene: TRBJ2-3
D gene: .
clone size: .
V gene: TRBV7-9
CDR3 protein: CASSFEGDTQYF
CDR3 DNA: TGTGCCAGCAGCTTTGAAGGCGATACGCAGTATTTT

J gene: TRBJ2-2
D gene: .
clone size: .
V gene: TRBV7-7
CDR3 protein: CAVWQFDTGELFF
CDR3 DNA: TGTGCCGTCTGGCAGTTCGACACCGGGGAGCTGTTTTTT

J gene: TRBJ1-4
D gene: TRBD1
clone size: few
V gene: TRBV29-1
CDR3 protein: CSGEGQGEKLFF
CDR3 DNA: TGCAGCGGGGAGGGACAGGGCGAAAAACTGTTTTTT

J gene: TRBJ2-6
D gene: .
clone size: .
V gene: TRBV11-2
CDR3 protein: CASSHGRSGANVLTF
CDR3 DNA: TGTGCCAGCAGCCACGGACGGTCTGGGGCCAACGTCCTGACTTTC

J gene: TRBJ1-4
D gene: .
clone size: .
V gene: TRBV25-1
CDR3 protein: CASSGSSTNEKLFF
CDR3 DNA: TGTGCCAGCAGTGGTTCATCAACTAATGAAAAACTGTTTTTT

J gene: TRBJ1-1
D gene: .
clone size: few
V gene: TRBV29-1
CDR3 protein: CSVAWGTEAFF
CDR3 DNA: TGCAGCGTCGCATGGGGCACTGAAGCTTTCTTT

J gene: TRBJ1-1
D gene: .
clone size: .
V gene: TRBV30
CDR3 protein: CAWTSGNTEAFF
CDR3 DNA: TGTGCCTGGACTTCGGGGAACACTGAAGCTTTCTTT

J gene: TRBJ1-2
D gene: .
clone size: few
V gene: TRBV6-5
CDR3 protein: CASSPTGSGGYTF
CDR3 DNA: TGTGCCAGCAGTCCGACAGGTTCGGGCGGCTACACCTTC

J gene: TRBJ2-1
D gene: .
clone size: .
V gene: TRBV10-3
CDR3 protein: CAISEVSGTSYNEQFF
CDR3 DNA: TGTGCCATCAGTGAAGTTTCCGGGACCTCCTACAATGAGCAGTTCTTC

J gene: TRBJ1-4
D gene: .
clone size: .
V gene: TRBV2
CDR3 protein: CASQLQETNEKLFF
CDR3 DNA: TGTGCCAGCCAGCTACAGGAAACTAATGAAAAACTGTTTTTT

J gene: TRBJ1-1
D gene: .
clone size: once
V gene: TRBV29-1
CDR3 protein: CSVPPGDVIGAFF
CDR3 DNA: TGCAGCGTTCCCCCTGGGGATGTAATTGGAGCTTTCTTT

J gene: TRBJ2-3
D gene: .
clone size: .
V gene: TRBV12-5
CDR3 protein: CASGPRADTQYF
CDR3 DNA: TGTGCTAGTGGCCCGAGGGCAGATACGCAGTATTTT

J gene: TRBJ1-2
D gene: .
clone size: .
V gene: TRBV30
CDR3 protein: CAWTYDKGDLNYGYTF
CDR3 DNA: TGTGCCTGGACATACGACAAAGGGGACCTGAACTATGGCTACACCTTC

J gene: TRBJ2-1
D gene: .
clone size: .
V gene: TRBV30
CDR3 protein: CAWTGGEYEQFF
CDR3 DNA: TGTGCCTGGACCGGAGGGGAGTATGAGCAGTTCTTC

J gene: TRBJ2-3
D gene: TRBD2
clone size: few
V gene: TRBV11-2
CDR3 protein: CASSSSGGYTDTQYF
CDR3 DNA: TGTGCCAGCAGCTCCAGCGGGGGGTACACAGATACGCAGTATTTT

J gene: TRBJ1-1
D gene: .
clone size: few
V gene: TRBV6-6
CDR3 protein: CATLQGNTEAFF
CDR3 DNA: TGTGCCACCCTACAGGGAAATACTGAAGCTTTCTTT

J gene: TRBJ1-3
D gene: .
clone size: .
V gene: TRBV2
CDR3 protein: CASSEFQRNTIYF
CDR3 DNA: TGTGCCAGCAGTGAATTTCAGAGAAACACCATATATTTT

J gene: TRBJ1-1
D gene: .
clone size: few
V gene: TRBV29-1
CDR3 protein: CSVVGEGTEAFF
CDR3 DNA: TGCAGCGTTGTAGGGGAGGGTACTGAAGCTTTCTTT

J gene: TRBJ1-2
D gene: .
clone size: .
V gene: TRBV29-1
CDR3 protein: CSVVDRVNYGYTF
CDR3 DNA: TGCAGCGTTGTTGACCGGGTCAACTATGGCTACACCTTC

J gene: TRBJ1-1
D gene: .
clone size: .
V gene: TRBV7-2
CDR3 protein: CASSLDTSKAFF
CDR3 DNA: TGTGCCAGCAGCTTAGACACAAGTAAAGCTTTCTTT

J gene: TRBJ2-5
D gene: TRBD1
clone size: .
V gene: TRBV29-1
CDR3 protein: CSVEVRGRVETQYF
CDR3 DNA: TGCAGCGTTGAAGTCAGGGGGCGGGTAGAGACCCAGTACTTC

J gene: TRBJ2-7
D gene: .
clone size: few
V gene: TRBV30
CDR3 protein: CALTLGRGSYEQYF
CDR3 DNA: TGTGCCCTAACTCTCGGACGTGGGTCCTACGAGCAGTACTTC

J gene: TRBJ2-1
D gene: TRBD1
clone size: .
V gene: TRBV29-1
CDR3 protein: CSVEGTGVANEQFF
CDR3 DNA: TGCAGCGTTGAAGGGACAGGGGTGGCCAATGAGCAGTTCTTC

J gene: TRBJ2-1
D gene: .
clone size: few
V gene: TRBV7-8
CDR3 protein: CASSLVLRGEDNEQFF
CDR3 DNA: TGTGCCAGCAGCTTAGTATTGAGGGGGGAAGACAATGAGCAGTTCTTC

J gene: TRBJ1-1
D gene: .
clone size: .
V gene: TRBV5-1
CDR3 protein: CASSPGGTEAFF
CDR3 DNA: TGCGCCAGCAGCCCCGGGGGGACTGAAGCTTTCTTT

J gene: TRBJ2-3
D gene: .
clone size: .
V gene: TRBV4-1
CDR3 protein: CASSQRQIDTQYF
CDR3 DNA: TGCGCCAGCAGCCAGCGGCAGATAGATACGCAGTATTTT

J gene: TRBJ2-2
D gene: .
clone size: once
V gene: TRBV27
CDR3 protein: CASSLNMAGELFF
CDR3 DNA: TGTGCCAGCAGTTTAAACATGGCCGGGGAGCTGTTTTTT